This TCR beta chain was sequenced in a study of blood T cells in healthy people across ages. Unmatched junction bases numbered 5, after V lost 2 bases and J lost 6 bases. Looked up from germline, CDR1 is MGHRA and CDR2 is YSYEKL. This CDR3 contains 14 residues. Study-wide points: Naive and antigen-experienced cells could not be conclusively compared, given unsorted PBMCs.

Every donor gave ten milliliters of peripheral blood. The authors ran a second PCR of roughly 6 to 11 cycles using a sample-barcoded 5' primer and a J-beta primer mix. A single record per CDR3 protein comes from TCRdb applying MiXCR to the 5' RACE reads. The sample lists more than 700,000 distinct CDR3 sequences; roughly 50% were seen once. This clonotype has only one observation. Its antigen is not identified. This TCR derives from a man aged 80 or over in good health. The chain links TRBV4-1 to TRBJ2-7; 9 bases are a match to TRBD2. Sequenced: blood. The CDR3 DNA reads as TGCGCCAGCAGCCAATACGGAGCGGGGGGCGAGCAGTACTTC. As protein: CASSQYGAGGEQYF.